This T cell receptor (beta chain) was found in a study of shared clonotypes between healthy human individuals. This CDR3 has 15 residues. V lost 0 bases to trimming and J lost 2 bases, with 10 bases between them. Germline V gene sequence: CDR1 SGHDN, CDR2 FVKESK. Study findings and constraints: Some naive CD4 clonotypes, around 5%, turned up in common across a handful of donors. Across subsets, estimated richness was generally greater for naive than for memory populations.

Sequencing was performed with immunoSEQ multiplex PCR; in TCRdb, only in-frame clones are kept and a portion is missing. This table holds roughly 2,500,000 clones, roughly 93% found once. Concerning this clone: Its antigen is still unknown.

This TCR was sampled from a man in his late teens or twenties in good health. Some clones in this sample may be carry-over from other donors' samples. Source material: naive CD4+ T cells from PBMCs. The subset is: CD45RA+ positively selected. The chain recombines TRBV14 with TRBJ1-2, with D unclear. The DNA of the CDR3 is TGTGCCAGCAGCCAAGATCGGGAGAGAAACTATGGCTACACCTTC. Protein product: CASSQDRERNYGYTF.